This is a list of T cell receptor beta chains from one sample in a study of T cell responses to AZD1222 COVID-19 vaccine. Sequencing was performed with immunoSEQ multiplex PCR; in TCRdb, only in-frame clones are kept and a portion is missing. The table lists about 120,000 clones, around 83% of them singletons, with roughly 15% in the top ten. The sequencing used peripheral blood, collected 28 days after the second AZD1222 dose. These TCRs come from an adult who received the AZD1222 COVID-19 vaccine. CDR3s include the opening cysteine and the closing phenylalanine or tryptophan. D genes are given only for firm matches. The size of a clone is reported for some rows only, either as once, few or many, or as a class for expanded clones.

j_gene: TRBJ2-1; d_gene: TRBD2; abundance: NA; v_gene: TRBV7-2; len: 15; CDR3aa: CASSFSGSTYNEQFF; CDR3nt: TGTGCCAGCAGCTTCAGCGGGAGTACCTACAATGAGCAGTTCTTC
j_gene: TRBJ2-3; d_gene: TRBD1; abundance: NA; v_gene: TRBV6-1; len: 15; CDR3aa: CASSEIGGSADTQYF; CDR3nt: TGTGCCAGCAGTGAAATAGGGGGCAGTGCAGATACGCAGTATTTT
j_gene: TRBJ1-3; d_gene: NA; abundance: NA; v_gene: TRBV5-1; len: 15; CDR3aa: CASSLGQAAGNTIYF; CDR3nt: TGCGCCAGCAGCTTGGGGCAGGCTGCGGGAAACACCATATATTTT
j_gene: TRBJ1-3; d_gene: NA; abundance: NA; v_gene: TRBV6-6; len: 14; CDR3aa: CATRPGHSGNTIYF; CDR3nt: TGTGCCACCCGCCCGGGACACTCTGGAAACACCATATATTTT
j_gene: TRBJ1-6; d_gene: TRBD1; abundance: NA; v_gene: TRBV5-6; len: 16; CDR3aa: CASSQSGQAHNSPLHF; CDR3nt: TGTGCCAGCAGCCAATCGGGACAGGCGCATAATTCACCCCTCCACTTT
j_gene: TRBJ1-2; d_gene: NA; abundance: NA; v_gene: TRBV11-2; len: 16; CDR3aa: CASSSPEGRSNYGYTF; CDR3nt: TGTGCCAGCAGCTCACCTGAGGGCCGCTCTAACTATGGCTACACCTTC
j_gene: TRBJ2-2; d_gene: TRBD2; abundance: NA; v_gene: TRBV28; len: 15; CDR3aa: CASTPRTSGAGELFF; CDR3nt: TGTGCCAGCACCCCCCGGACTAGTGGGGCCGGGGAGCTGTTTTTT
j_gene: TRBJ1-5; d_gene: NA; abundance: NA; v_gene: TRBV24-1; len: 13; CDR3aa: CATSDLDYQPQHF; CDR3nt: TGTGCCACCAGTGATTTGGATTATCAGCCCCAGCATTTT
j_gene: TRBJ2-2; d_gene: TRBD1; abundance: NA; v_gene: TRBV29-1; len: 17; CDR3aa: CSAAGLTTGDNTGELFF; CDR3nt: TGCAGCGCCGCAGGATTGACGACAGGGGATAACACCGGGGAGCTGTTTTTT
j_gene: TRBJ1-1; d_gene: TRBD1; abundance: NA; v_gene: TRBV7-2; len: 16; CDR3aa: CASSPIVGQGVTEAFF; CDR3nt: TGTGCCAGCAGTCCCATAGTCGGACAGGGGGTCACTGAAGCTTTCTTT
j_gene: TRBJ2-1; d_gene: NA; abundance: once; v_gene: TRBV5-4; len: 15; CDR3aa: CASSLQWVGPNEQFF; CDR3nt: TGTGCCAGCAGCTTACAATGGGTCGGTCCCAATGAGCAGTTCTTC
j_gene: TRBJ2-3; d_gene: TRBD2; abundance: NA; v_gene: TRBV19; len: 16; CDR3aa: CASSIGTGGPTDTQYF; CDR3nt: TGTGCCAGTAGTATAGGGACGGGGGGGCCGACAGATACGCAGTATTTT
j_gene: TRBJ1-5; d_gene: NA; abundance: few; v_gene: TRBV19; len: 15; CDR3aa: CASSIGLRGNQPQHF; CDR3nt: TGTGCCAGTAGTATAGGACTGAGAGGCAATCAGCCCCAGCATTTT
j_gene: TRBJ2-1; d_gene: NA; abundance: NA; v_gene: TRBV7-3; len: 16; CDR3aa: CASSPEGGQFYNEQFF; CDR3nt: TGTGCCAGCAGCCCGGAGGGGGGCCAGTTCTACAATGAGCAGTTCTTC
j_gene: TRBJ2-7; d_gene: NA; abundance: NA; v_gene: TRBV11-1; len: 15; CDR3aa: CASSLVGTSTYEQYF; CDR3nt: TGTGCCAGCAGCTTAGTGGGGACTTCAACCTACGAGCAGTACTTC
j_gene: TRBJ1-1; d_gene: NA; abundance: NA; v_gene: TRBV15; len: 14; CDR3aa: CATSRDPLNTEAFF; CDR3nt: TGTGCCACCAGCAGAGATCCCCTCAACACTGAAGCTTTCTTT
j_gene: TRBJ2-5; d_gene: NA; abundance: NA; v_gene: TRBV6-1; len: 15; CDR3aa: CASSEGQGREETQYF; CDR3nt: TGTGCCAGCAGTGAAGGGCAGGGGAGGGAGGAGACCCAGTACTTC
j_gene: TRBJ2-2; d_gene: NA; abundance: NA; v_gene: TRBV6-1; len: 12; CDR3aa: CASSEVLGELFF; CDR3nt: TGTGCCAGCAGTGAAGTTCTAGGGGAGCTGTTTTTT
j_gene: TRBJ1-6; d_gene: TRBD1; abundance: NA; v_gene: TRBV19; len: 15; CDR3aa: CASSPKSWDSSPLHF; CDR3nt: TGTGCCAGTAGTCCGAAGTCTTGGGACAGTTCACCCCTCCACTTT
j_gene: TRBJ1-5; d_gene: NA; abundance: few; v_gene: TRBV6-2/TRBV6-3; len: 15; CDR3aa: CASSPFAHSNQPQHF; CDR3nt: TGTGCCAGCAGTCCCTTTGCCCATAGCAATCAGCCCCAGCATTTT
j_gene: TRBJ1-2; d_gene: TRBD1; abundance: NA; v_gene: TRBV4-1; len: 17; CDR3aa: CASSQEETGAARRGYTF; CDR3nt: TGCGCCAGCAGCCAAGAAGAAACAGGGGCCGCCCGGCGGGGCTACACCTTC
j_gene: TRBJ2-1; d_gene: TRBD1; abundance: NA; v_gene: TRBV7-2; len: 17; CDR3aa: CASSLVDRVGSYNEQFF; CDR3nt: TGTGCCAGCAGCTTAGTAGACAGGGTCGGTTCCTACAATGAGCAGTTCTTC
j_gene: TRBJ1-2; d_gene: NA; abundance: NA; v_gene: TRBV28; len: 14; CDR3aa: CASSSLDRNYGYTF; CDR3nt: TGTGCCAGCAGTTCCCTGGACAGAAACTATGGCTACACCTTC
j_gene: TRBJ2-7; d_gene: NA; abundance: NA; v_gene: TRBV30; len: 14; CDR3aa: CAWSGLARGYEQYF; CDR3nt: TGTGCCTGGAGTGGCCTAGCGAGGGGGTACGAGCAGTACTTC
j_gene: TRBJ2-1; d_gene: TRBD1; abundance: NA; v_gene: TRBV6-4; len: 15; CDR3aa: CASSTGTGDYNEQFF; CDR3nt: TGTGCCAGCAGTACCGGGACAGGGGATTACAATGAGCAGTTCTTC
j_gene: TRBJ2-1; d_gene: NA; abundance: NA; v_gene: TRBV2; len: 14; CDR3aa: CASSANSQYNEQFF; CDR3nt: TGTGCCAGCAGTGCGAACTCCCAATACAATGAGCAGTTCTTC
j_gene: TRBJ1-3; d_gene: NA; abundance: NA; v_gene: TRBV2; len: 12; CDR3aa: CASSTGGNTIYF; CDR3nt: TGTGCCAGCAGTACGGGGGGAAACACCATATATTTT
j_gene: TRBJ1-3; d_gene: NA; abundance: NA; v_gene: TRBV11-2; len: 16; CDR3aa: CASSLTGGKTGNTIYF; CDR3nt: TGTGCCAGCAGCTTAACGGGGGGGAAGACTGGAAACACCATATATTTT
j_gene: TRBJ2-3; d_gene: TRBD1; abundance: NA; v_gene: TRBV25-1; len: 16; CDR3aa: CASSDWTGPHTDTQYF; CDR3nt: TGTGCCAGCAGTGACTGGACAGGTCCCCACACAGATACGCAGTATTTT
j_gene: TRBJ1-2; d_gene: TRBD1; abundance: NA; v_gene: TRBV5-6; len: 14; CDR3aa: CASSFRDRVWSYTF; CDR3nt: TGTGCCAGCAGCTTCCGGGACAGGGTTTGGAGCTACACCTTC
j_gene: TRBJ1-2; d_gene: NA; abundance: NA; v_gene: TRBV7-9; len: 16; CDR3aa: CASSLFPRTENYGYTF; CDR3nt: TGTGCCAGCAGCTTATTCCCCCGGACGGAAAACTATGGCTACACCTTC
j_gene: TRBJ2-5; d_gene: TRBD1; abundance: NA; v_gene: TRBV18; len: 14; CDR3aa: CASSPTDRVKTQYF; CDR3nt: TGTGCCAGCTCACCCACGGACAGGGTCAAGACCCAGTACTTC
j_gene: TRBJ2-3; d_gene: TRBD2; abundance: NA; v_gene: TRBV13; len: 18; CDR3aa: CASRSSGRAGYNTDTQYF; CDR3nt: TGTGCCAGCAGATCTAGCGGGAGGGCCGGTTATAACACAGATACGCAGTATTTT
j_gene: TRBJ2-3; d_gene: TRBD1; abundance: NA; v_gene: TRBV5-8; len: 16; CDR3aa: CASSLLSGQVGDTQYF; CDR3nt: TGTGCCAGCAGCCTCCTGTCTGGACAGGTTGGAGATACGCAGTATTTT
j_gene: TRBJ1-1; d_gene: TRBD1; abundance: NA; v_gene: TRBV10-3; len: 15; CDR3aa: CAIRPGTGKNTEAFF; CDR3nt: TGTGCCATCAGGCCCGGGACAGGGAAGAACACTGAAGCTTTCTTT